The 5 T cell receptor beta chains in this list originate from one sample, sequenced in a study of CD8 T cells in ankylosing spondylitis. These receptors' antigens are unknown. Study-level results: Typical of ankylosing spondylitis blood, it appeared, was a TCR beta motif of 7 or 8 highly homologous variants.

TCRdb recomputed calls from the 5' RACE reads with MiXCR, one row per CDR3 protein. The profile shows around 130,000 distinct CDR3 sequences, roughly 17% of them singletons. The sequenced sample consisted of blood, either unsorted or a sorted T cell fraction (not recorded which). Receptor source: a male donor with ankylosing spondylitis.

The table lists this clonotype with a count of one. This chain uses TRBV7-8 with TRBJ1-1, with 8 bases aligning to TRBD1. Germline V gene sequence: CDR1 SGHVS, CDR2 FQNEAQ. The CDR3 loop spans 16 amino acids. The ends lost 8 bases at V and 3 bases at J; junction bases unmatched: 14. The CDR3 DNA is TGTGCCAGCTCCTGGCCCAGGGGGCGTATGGACACTGAAGCTTTCTTT. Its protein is CASSWPRGRMDTEAFF.

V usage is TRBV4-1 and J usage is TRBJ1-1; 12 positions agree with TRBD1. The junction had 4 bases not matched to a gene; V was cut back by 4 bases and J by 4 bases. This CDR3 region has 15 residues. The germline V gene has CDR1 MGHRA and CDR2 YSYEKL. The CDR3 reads CASSPRDRGLTEAFF. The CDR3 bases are TGCGCCAGCAGCCCCCGGGACAGGGGGCTCACTGAAGCTTTCTTT.

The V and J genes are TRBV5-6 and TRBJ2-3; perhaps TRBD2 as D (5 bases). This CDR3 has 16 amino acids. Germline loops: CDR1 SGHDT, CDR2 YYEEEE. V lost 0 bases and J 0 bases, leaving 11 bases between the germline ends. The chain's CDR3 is CASSLARGTSTDTQYF. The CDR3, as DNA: TGTGCCAGCAGCTTGGCTCGGGGTACTAGCACAGATACGCAGTATTTT. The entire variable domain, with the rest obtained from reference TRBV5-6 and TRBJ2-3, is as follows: DAGVTQSPTHLIKTRGQQVTLRCSPKSGHDTVSWYQQALGQGPQFIFQYYEEEERQRGNFPDRFSGHQFPNYSSELNVNALLLGDSALYLCASSLARGTSTDTQYFGPGTRLTVL.

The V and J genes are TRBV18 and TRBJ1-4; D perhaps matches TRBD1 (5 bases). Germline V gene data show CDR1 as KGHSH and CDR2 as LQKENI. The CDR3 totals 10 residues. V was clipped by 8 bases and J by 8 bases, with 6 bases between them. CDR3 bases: TGTGCCAGCCGGGGCGAAAAACTGTTTTTT. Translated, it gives CASRGEKLFF.

The CDR3 sequence is CASSSLTGPSYEQYF. CDR3 sequence (DNA): TGTGCCAGCAGTTCCCTGACAGGGCCCTCCTACGAGCAGTACTTC. The chain joins TRBV27 to TRBJ2-7; 7 nucleotides match TRBD1. V dropped 4 bases and J dropped 0; count of bases not matched to a gene: 6. Germline CDR1 and CDR2: MNHEY and SMNVEV (reference sequence). The CDR3 has 15 amino acids.